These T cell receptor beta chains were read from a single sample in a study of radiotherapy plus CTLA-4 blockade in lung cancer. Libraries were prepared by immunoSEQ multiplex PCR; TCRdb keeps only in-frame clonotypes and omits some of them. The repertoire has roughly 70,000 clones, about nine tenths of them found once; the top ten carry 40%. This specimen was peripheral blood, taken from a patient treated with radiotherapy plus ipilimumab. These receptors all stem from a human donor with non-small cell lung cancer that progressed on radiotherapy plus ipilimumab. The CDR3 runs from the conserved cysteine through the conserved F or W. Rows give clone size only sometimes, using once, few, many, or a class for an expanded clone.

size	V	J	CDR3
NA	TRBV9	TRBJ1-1	CASSVHRTLINTEAFF
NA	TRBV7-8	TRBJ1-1	CASSPERTEAFF
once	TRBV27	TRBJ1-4	CASSLSRATNEKLFF
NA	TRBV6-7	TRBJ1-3	CASYPPLARCTIYF
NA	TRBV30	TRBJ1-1	CAWSVRTGWVGTEAFF
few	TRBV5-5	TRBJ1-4	CASSPGGTGEEKLFF
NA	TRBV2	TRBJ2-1	CASRVRDTHNEQFF
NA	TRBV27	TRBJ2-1	CASSSSAGGDYEQFF
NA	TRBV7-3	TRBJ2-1	CASSPRTSGRANEQFF
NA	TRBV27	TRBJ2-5	CASSPDGAETQYF
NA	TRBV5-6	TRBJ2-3	CASSSSRLVRTDTQYF
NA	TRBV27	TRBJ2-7	CASSLSGVPFEQYF
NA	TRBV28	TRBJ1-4	CASSLGQGEANEKLFF
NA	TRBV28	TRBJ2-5	CASSGETQYF
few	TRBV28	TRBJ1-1	CASSRGRRRLMNTEAFF
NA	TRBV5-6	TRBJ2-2	CASSSPDRGSGELFF
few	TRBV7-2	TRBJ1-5	CASSRTGNQPQHF
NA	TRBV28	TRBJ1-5	CASRQKLSSNQPQHF
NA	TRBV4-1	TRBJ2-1	CASSQQAGDYNEQFF
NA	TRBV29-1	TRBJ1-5	CSVEEGSGGNQPQHF
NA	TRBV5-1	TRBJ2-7	CASSLAGEGEQYF
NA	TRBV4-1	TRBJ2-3	CASSQADSGMADTQYF
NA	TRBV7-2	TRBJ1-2	CASSSRTGGAFYGYTF
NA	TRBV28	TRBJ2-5	CASSFSGQETQYF
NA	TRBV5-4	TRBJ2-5	CASSQGLAETQYF
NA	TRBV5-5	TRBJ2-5	CASSLEAETQYF
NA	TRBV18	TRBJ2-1	CASSPPVGTGEYNEQFF
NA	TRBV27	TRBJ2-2	CASSSGGGAGTGELFF
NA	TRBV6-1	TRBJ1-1	CASSSGGLGTEAFF
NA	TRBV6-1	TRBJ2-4	CASSEGERELGYF
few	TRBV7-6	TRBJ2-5	CASSLGSMETQYF